The clone carrying this T cell receptor beta chain was counted ten times or more. The time point is: newly diagnosed GD, antithyroid drugs for less than 3 months. The TCR library used RNA extracted from PBMCs. The data originate from a study of regulatory T cells in long-lasting Graves disease. To make TCR beta libraries, researchers used iRepertoire HTBI primers and Arm-PCR of CDR3 regions. TCRdb fed the multiplex PCR reads into MiXCR, producing one record per CDR3 protein. The sample has roughly 420,000 distinct CDR3 sequences, 15% to 20% seen once. The CDR3 length is 15 residues. The V gene's germline CDR1 is LGHDT and CDR2 YNNKEL (reference sequence). Trimming left V 3 bases short and J 3 bases short, with 14 bases between. The same sample was also used in a study of T cells in Graves' hyperthyroidism and ophthalmopathy.

The sequencing here drew on peripheral blood mononuclear cells (PBMCs), taken at new diagnosis, from a patient treated with antithyroid drugs. The chain recombines TRBV3-1 with TRBJ2-5; TRBD2 is a possible D gene (6 bases). This receptor was identified in a woman aged 25 to 39 with Graves disease. CDR3 protein: CASSHRPPGEETQYF. Here the CDR3 DNA reads TGTGCCAGCAGCCATCGGCCCCCGGGGGAAGAGACCCAGTACTTC.